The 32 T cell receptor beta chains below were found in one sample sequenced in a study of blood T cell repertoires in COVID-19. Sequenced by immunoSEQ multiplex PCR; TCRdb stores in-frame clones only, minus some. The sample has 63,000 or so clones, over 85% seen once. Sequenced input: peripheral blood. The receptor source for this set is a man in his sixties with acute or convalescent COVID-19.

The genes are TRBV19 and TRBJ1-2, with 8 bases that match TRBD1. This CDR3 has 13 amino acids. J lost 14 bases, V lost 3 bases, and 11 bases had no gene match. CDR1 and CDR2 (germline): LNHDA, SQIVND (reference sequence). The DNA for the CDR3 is TGTGCCAGTAGTATCGGGACAGGCCCCCCGCTAACCTTC. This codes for CASSIGTGPPLTF.

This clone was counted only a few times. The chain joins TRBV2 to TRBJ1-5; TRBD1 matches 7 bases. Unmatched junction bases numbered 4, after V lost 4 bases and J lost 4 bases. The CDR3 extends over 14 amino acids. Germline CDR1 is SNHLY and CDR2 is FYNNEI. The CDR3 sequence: CASSAQGRNQPQHF. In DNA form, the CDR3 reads TGTGCCAGCAGTGCACAGGGGAGAAATCAGCCCCAGCATTTT.

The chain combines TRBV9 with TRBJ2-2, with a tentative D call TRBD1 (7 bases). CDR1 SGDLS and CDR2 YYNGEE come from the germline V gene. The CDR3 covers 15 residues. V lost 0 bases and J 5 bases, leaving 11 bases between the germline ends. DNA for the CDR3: TGTGCCAGCAGCGTAGTGGCAGGGGGGACCGGGGAGCTGTTTTTT. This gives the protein CASSVVAGGTGELFF. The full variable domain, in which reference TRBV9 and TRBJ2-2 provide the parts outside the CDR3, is DSGVTQTPKHLITATGQRVTLRCSPRSGDLSVYWYQQSLDQGLQFLIQYYNGEERAKGNILERFSAQQFPDLHSELNLSSLELGDSALYFCASSVVAGGTGELFFGEGSRLTVL.

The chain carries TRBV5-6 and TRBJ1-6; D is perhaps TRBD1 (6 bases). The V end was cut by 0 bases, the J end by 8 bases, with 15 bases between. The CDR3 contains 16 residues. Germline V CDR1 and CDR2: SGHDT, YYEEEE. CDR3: CASSLDGGPSYSPLHF. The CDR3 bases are TGTGCCAGCAGCTTGGATGGGGGCCCGTCGTATTCACCCCTCCACTTT.

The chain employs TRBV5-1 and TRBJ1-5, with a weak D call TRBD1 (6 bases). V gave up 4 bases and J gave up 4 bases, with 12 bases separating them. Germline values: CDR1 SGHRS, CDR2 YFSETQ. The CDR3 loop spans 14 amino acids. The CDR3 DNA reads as TGCGCCAGCAGCGCAGAGGGGGGGAATCAGCCCCAGCATTTT. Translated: CASSAEGGNQPQHF.

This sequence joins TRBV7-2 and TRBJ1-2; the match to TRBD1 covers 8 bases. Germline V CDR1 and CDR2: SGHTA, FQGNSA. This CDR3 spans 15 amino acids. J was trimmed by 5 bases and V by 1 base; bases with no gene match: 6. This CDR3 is CASSLEQGAIYGYTF. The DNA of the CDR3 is TGTGCCAGCAGCTTAGAGCAGGGGGCAATTTATGGCTACACCTTC.

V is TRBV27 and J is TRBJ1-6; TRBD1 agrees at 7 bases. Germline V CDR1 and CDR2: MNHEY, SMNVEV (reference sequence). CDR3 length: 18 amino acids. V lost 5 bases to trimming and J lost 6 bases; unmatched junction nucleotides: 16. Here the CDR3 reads CASSPRTGFFDTNSPLHF. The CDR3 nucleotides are TGTGCCAGCAGTCCCCGGACAGGTTTCTTTGATACTAATTCACCCCTCCACTTT.

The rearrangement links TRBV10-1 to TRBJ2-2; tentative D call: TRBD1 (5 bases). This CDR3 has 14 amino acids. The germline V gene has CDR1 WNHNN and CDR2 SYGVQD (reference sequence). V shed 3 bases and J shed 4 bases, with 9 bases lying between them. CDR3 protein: CASSEDRSTGELFF. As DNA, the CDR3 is TGCGCCAGCAGTGAAGACAGAAGCACCGGGGAGCTGTTTTTT.

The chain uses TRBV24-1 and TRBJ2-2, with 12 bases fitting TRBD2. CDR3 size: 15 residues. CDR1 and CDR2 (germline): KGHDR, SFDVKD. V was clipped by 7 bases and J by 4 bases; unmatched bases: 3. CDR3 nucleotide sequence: TGTGCCACCAGAGCTAGCGGGGGGGGCACCGGGGAGCTGTTTTTT. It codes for CATRASGGGTGELFF.

CDR3 DNA sequence: TGTGCCAGCAGCTTATTGACAGACACTGAAGCTTTCTTT. It specifies CASSLLTDTEAFF. The V call is TRBV7-3, the J call TRBJ1-1; perhaps TRBD1 as D (5 bases). The CDR3 length is 13 residues. The germline V gene has CDR1 SGHTA and CDR2 FQGTGA. Trimming took off 2 bases at V and 3 bases at J, with 7 bases between the two ends.

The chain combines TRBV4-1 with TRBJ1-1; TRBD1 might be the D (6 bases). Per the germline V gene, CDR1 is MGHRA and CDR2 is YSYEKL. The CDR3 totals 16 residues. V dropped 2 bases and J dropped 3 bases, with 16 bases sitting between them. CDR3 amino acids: CASSQLPPGVDTEAFF. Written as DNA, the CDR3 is TGCGCCAGCAGCCAACTTCCCCCAGGGGTAGACACTGAAGCTTTCTTT.

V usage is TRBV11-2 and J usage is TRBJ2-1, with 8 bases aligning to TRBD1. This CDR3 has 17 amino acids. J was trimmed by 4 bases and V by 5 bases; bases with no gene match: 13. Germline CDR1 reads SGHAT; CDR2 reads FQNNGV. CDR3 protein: CASSLSPRQGRYNEQFF. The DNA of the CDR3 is TGTGCCAGCAGCCTTTCGCCCCGACAGGGGAGATACAATGAGCAGTTCTTC.

DNA of the CDR3: TGTGCCAGTAGGGGGACAGGGGCCTACGAGCAGTACTTC. Its protein product is CASRGTGAYEQYF. The V gene is TRBV19, the J gene TRBJ2-7; 10 nucleotides agree with TRBD1. Trimming removed 6 bases from V and 2 bases from J; junction bases left unmatched: 1. Germline V gene data show CDR1 as LNHDA and CDR2 as SQIVND (reference sequence). The CDR3 covers 13 residues.

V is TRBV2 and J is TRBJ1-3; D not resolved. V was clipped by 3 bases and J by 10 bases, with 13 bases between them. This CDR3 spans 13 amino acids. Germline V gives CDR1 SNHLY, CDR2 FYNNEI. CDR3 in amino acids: CASSDPGQRTIYF. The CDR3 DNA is TGTGCCAGCAGTGATCCTGGGCAACGAACCATATATTTT.

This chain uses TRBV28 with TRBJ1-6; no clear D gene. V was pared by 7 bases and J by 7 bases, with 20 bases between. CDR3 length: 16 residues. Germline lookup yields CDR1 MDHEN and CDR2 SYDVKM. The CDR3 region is CASTGRRTLGNSPLHF. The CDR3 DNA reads TGTGCCAGCACAGGTCGGAGGACCCTCGGGAATTCACCCCTCCACTTT. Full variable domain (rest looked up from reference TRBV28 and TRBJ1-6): DVKVTQSSRYLVKRTGEKVFLECVQDMDHENMFWYRQDPGLGLRLIYFSYDVKMKEKGDIPEGYSVSREKKERFSLILESASTNQTSMYLCASTGRRTLGNSPLHFGNGTRLTVT.

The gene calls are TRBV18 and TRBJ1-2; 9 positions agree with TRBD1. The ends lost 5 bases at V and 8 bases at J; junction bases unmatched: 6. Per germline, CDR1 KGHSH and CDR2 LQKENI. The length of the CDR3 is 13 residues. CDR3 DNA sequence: TGTGCCAGCTCAACCGACACAGGGGGCGGCTACACCTTC. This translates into CASSTDTGGGYTF.

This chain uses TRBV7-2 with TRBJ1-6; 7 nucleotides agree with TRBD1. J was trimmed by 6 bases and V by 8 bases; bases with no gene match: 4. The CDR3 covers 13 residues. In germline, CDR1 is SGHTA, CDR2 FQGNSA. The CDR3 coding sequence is TGTGCCAGCTCCGGGACAGTTAATTCACCCCTCCACTTT. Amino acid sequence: CASSGTVNSPLHF.

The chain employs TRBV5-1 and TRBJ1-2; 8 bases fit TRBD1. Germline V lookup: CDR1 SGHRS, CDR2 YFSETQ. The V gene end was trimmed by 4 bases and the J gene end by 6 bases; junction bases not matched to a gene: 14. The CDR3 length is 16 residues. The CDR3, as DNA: TGCGCCAGCAGCCGATTCTTTGGACAGGGCCAAGATGGCTACACCTTC. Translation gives CASSRFFGQGQDGYTF.

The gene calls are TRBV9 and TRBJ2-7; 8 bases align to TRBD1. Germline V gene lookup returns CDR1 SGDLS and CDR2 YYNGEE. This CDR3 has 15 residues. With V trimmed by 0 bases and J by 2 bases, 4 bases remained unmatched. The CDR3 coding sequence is TGTGCCAGCAGCGTAGCCCCACAGGGGGCCTACGAGCAGTACTTC. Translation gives CASSVAPQGAYEQYF.

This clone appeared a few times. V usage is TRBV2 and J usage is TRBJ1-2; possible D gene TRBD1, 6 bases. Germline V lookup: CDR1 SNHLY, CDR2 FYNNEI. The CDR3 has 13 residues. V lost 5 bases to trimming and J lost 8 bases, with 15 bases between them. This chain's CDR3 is CASSSQGSVGYTF. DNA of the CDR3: TGTGCCAGCAGTTCCCAGGGGTCCGTAGGCTACACCTTC.

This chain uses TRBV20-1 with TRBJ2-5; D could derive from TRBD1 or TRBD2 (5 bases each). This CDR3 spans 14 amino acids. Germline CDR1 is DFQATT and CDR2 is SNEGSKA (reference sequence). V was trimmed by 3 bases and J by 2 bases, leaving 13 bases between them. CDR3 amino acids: CSASGGGAQETQYF. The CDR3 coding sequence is TGCAGTGCTAGTGGGGGTGGGGCGCAAGAGACCCAGTACTTC.

The CDR3 here is CASSPGGERYSPLHF. The DNA of the CDR3 is TGTGCCAGCAGCCCAGGGGGCGAAAGGTATTCACCCCTCCACTTT. The chain uses TRBV3-1 (or the pseudogene TRBV3-2) and TRBJ1-6, with 8 bases aligning to TRBD1. This CDR3 comprises 15 residues. V lost 4 bases to trimming and J lost 8 bases; unmatched junction nucleotides: 7. Germline V gene sequence: CDR1 LGHDT, CDR2 YNNKEL (reference sequence).

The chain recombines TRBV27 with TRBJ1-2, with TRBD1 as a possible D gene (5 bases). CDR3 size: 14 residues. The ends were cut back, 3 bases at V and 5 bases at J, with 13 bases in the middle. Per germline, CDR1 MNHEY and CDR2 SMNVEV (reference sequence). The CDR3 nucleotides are TGTGCCAGCAGTTTTCGAGACAGCAGTTATGGCTACACCTTC. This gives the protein CASSFRDSSYGYTF.

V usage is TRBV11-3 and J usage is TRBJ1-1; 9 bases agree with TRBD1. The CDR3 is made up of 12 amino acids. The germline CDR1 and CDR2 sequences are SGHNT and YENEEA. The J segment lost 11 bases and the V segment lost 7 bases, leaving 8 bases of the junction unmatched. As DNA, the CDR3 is TGTGCCAGCACCGACGGGACAGGGAAGGCTTTCTTT. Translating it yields CASTDGTGKAFF.

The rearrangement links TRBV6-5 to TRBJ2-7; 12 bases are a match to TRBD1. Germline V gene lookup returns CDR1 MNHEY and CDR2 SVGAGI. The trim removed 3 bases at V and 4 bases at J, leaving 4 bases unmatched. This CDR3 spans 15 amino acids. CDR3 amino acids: CASSYRDRGRYEQYF. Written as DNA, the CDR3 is TGTGCCAGCAGTTATAGGGACAGGGGGCGTTACGAGCAGTACTTC.

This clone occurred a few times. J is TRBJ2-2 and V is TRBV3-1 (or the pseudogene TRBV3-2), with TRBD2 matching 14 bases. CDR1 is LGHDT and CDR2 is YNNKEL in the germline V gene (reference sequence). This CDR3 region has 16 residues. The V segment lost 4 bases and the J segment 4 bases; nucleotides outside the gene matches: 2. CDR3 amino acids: CASSRTSGGRTGELFF. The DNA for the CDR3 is TGTGCCAGCAGCCGGACTAGCGGGGGGCGCACCGGGGAGCTGTTTTTT.

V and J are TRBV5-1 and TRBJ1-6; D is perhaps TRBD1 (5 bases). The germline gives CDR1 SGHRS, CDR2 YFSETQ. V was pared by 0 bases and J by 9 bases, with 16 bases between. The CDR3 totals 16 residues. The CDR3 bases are TGCGCCAGCAGCTTGGCCATGGGGACTGGCGGTTCACCCCTCCACTTT. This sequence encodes CASSLAMGTGGSPLHF.

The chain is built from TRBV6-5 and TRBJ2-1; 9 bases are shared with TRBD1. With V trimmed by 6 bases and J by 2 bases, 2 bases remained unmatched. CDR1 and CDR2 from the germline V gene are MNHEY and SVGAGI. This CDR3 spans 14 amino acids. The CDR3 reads CASSGTGPYNEQFF. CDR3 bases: TGTGCCAGCAGCGGGACAGGGCCCTACAATGAGCAGTTCTTC.

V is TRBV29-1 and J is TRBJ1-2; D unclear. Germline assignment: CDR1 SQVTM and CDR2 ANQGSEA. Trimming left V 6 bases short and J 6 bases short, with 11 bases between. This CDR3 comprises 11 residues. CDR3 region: CSVTKEDGYTF. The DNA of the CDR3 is TGCAGCGTAACGAAGGAGGATGGCTACACCTTC. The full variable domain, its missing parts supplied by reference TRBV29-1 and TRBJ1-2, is SAVISQKPSRDICQRGTSLTIQCQVDSQVTMMFWYRQQPGQSLTLIATANQGSEATYESGFVIDKFPISRPNLTFSTLTVSNMSPEDSSIYLCSVTKEDGYTFGSGTRLTVV.

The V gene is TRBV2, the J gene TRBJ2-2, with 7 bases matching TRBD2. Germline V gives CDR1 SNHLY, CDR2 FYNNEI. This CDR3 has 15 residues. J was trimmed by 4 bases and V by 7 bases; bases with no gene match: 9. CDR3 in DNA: TGTGCCAGCACTTGGGGAGGGTCGGTCACCGGGGAGCTGTTTTTT. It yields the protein CASTWGGSVTGELFF.

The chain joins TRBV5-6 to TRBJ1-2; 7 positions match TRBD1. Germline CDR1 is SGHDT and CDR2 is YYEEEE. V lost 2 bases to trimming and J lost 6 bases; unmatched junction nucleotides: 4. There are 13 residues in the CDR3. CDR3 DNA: TGTGCCAGCAGCTTTGGGACAGCTAATGGCTACACCTTC. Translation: CASSFGTANGYTF.

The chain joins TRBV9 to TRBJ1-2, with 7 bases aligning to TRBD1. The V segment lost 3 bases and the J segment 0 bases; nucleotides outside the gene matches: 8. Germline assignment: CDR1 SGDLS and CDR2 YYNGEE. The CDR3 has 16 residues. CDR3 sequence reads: CASSAGGTDPNYGYTF. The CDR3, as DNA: TGTGCCAGCAGCGCAGGGGGGACGGACCCTAACTATGGCTACACCTTC.